This passage covers 29 T cell receptor beta chains from one sample sequenced in a study of T-cell memory formation after mild COVID-19. TCRdb reprocessed the 5' RACE reads with MiXCR, giving one entry per CDR3 protein. The table shows around 340,000 distinct CDR3 sequences, with around a fifth occurring only once. Sequenced: PBMCs or a T cell subset sorted from them (not recorded which). All receptors derive from an adult woman who had mild COVID-19 (a few samples of this study predate the infection). Cell type and time point are not known.

This clonotype was counted only a few times. The chain is built from TRBV3-1 and TRBJ1-1, with TRBD1 as a possible D gene (6 bases). Germline CDR1 LGHDT, CDR2 YNNKEL (reference sequence). The V end was cut by 1 base, the J end by 5 bases, with 8 bases between. This CDR3 spans 13 amino acids. DNA of the CDR3: TGTGCCAGCAGCCAAGTAAGGGGGACTGAAGCTTTCTTT. Translated: CASSQVRGTEAFF.

The chain carries TRBV11-2 and TRBJ2-5; D may be TRBD1 or TRBD2 (5 bases each). Germline V CDR1 and CDR2: SGHAT, FQNNGV. The CDR3 loop spans 14 amino acids. Trimming pared 1 base from V and 5 bases from J, leaving 11 bases between. CDR3 amino acids: CASSLVPGTETQYF. CDR3 sequence (DNA): TGTGCCAGCAGCTTAGTACCCGGGACGGAGACCCAGTACTTC.

This clonotype was counted ten times or more. The chain is built from TRBV25-1 and TRBJ2-2; the D is unclear. Trimming cost V 1 base and J 1 base, with 10 bases left between them. The CDR3 runs to 16 residues. CDR1 and CDR2 (germline): MGHDK, SYGVNS. The CDR3 DNA follows: TGTGCCAGCAGTGAATTCGACACCGTGAACACCGGGGAGCTGTTTTTT. It is translated as CASSEFDTVNTGELFF.

V usage is TRBV6-5 and J usage is TRBJ2-7, with D possibly being TRBD2 (5 bases). The CDR3 is 15 amino acids. Germline V CDR1 and CDR2: MNHEY, SVGAGI. The germline V and J ends were trimmed by 0 bases and 2 bases, with 11 bases remaining between them. CDR3 DNA sequence: TGTGCCAGCAGTTACTCGGGCGGAGGTCCCTACGAGCAGTACTTC. This encodes CASSYSGGGPYEQYF.

This rearrangement joins TRBV7-9 to TRBJ2-7; no clear D. This CDR3 is built from 15 residues. Germline V gives CDR1 SEHNR, CDR2 FQNEAQ (reference sequence). Trimming pared 0 bases from V and 0 bases from J, leaving 9 bases between. The CDR3 loop is CASSLAGGYSYEQYF. For the CDR3, the DNA is TGTGCCAGCAGCTTAGCAGGCGGTTACTCCTACGAGCAGTACTTC.

J is TRBJ2-5 and V is TRBV30; 12 bases line up with TRBD1. CDR1 and CDR2 (germline): GTSNPN, SVGIG (reference sequence). The CDR3 totals 16 residues. J was trimmed by 5 bases and V by 0 bases; bases with no gene match: 7. CDR3 amino acids: CAWSVWGQGARETQYF. The CDR3 DNA reads as TGTGCCTGGAGTGTATGGGGACAGGGGGCAAGGGAGACCCAGTACTTC.

This clonotype was detected only a few times. This chain joins TRBV7-9 and TRBJ1-1; D is uncertain. Germline CDR1 is SEHNR and CDR2 is FQNEAQ (reference sequence). This CDR3 contains 14 residues. Trimming took 5 bases from V and 7 from J, leaving 17 bases between them. The CDR3 protein is CASSPSMAEGEAFF. For the CDR3, the DNA is TGTGCCAGCAGCCCGTCGATGGCCGAGGGTGAAGCTTTCTTT.

The rearrangement uses TRBV20-1 and TRBJ1-6; TRBD1 aligns across 8 bases. Germline lookup yields CDR1 DFQATT and CDR2 SNEGSKA (reference sequence). This CDR3 has 15 amino acids. Unmatched junction bases numbered 10, after V lost 2 bases and J lost 10 bases. The CDR3 loop is CSARTTGQGSSPLHF. Written as DNA, the CDR3 is TGCAGTGCTAGAACGACCGGACAGGGCTCCTCACCCCTCCACTTT.

DNA of the CDR3: TGTGCCAGCAAGCCCGGCAGGACGAACACTGAAGCTTTCTTT. As protein: CASKPGRTNTEAFF. The chain uses TRBV12-3 or TRBV12-4 and TRBJ1-1; D gene uncertain. Trimming pared 7 bases from V and 1 base from J, leaving 13 bases between. The CDR3 has 14 residues.

This sequence joins TRBV20-1 and TRBJ2-1, with D uncertain. With 6 bases removed from V and 7 bases from J, the gap between germline ends came to 16 bases. Germline V gene sequence: CDR1 DFQATT, CDR2 SNEGSKA (reference sequence). The CDR3 runs to 13 residues. CDR3 loop: CSAPLVVSNEQFF. CDR3 coding DNA: TGCAGTGCCCCCCTAGTGGTTTCTAATGAGCAGTTCTTC.

CDR3 in DNA: TGCGCCAGCAGCTTGTACCCAGCAGATACGCAGTATTTT. Its translation is CASSLYPADTQYF. The rearrangement uses TRBV5-1 and TRBJ2-3; D is undetermined. The CDR3 loop spans 13 amino acids. The germline CDR1 and CDR2 sequences are SGHRS and YFSETQ. Trimming removed 1 base at V and 4 bases at J, with 7 bases between.

This clonotype turned up a few times. The CDR3 region is CASSYRGSSYNEQFF. The CDR3 nucleotides read TGTGCCAGCAGTTACAGGGGGAGCTCCTACAATGAGCAGTTCTTC. This rearrangement joins TRBV6-2 or TRBV6-3 to TRBJ2-1; D may be TRBD1 (6 bases). The germline V gene has CDR1 MNHEY and CDR2 SVGEGT. This CDR3 has 15 amino acids. The ends were cut back, 2 bases at V and 0 bases at J, with 8 bases in the middle.

This clonotype was counted a few times. The chain couples TRBV7-2 to TRBJ2-3; no clear D gene. Germline V CDR1 and CDR2: SGHTA, FQGNSA. Trimming took off 2 bases at V and 6 bases at J, with 6 bases between the two ends. The CDR3 has 12 amino acids. The CDR3 loop reads CASSLLSDTQYF. The CDR3 DNA follows: TGTGCCAGCAGCTTATTGTCCGATACGCAGTATTTT.

The genes are TRBV18 and TRBJ2-7; D is ambiguous. Germline loops: CDR1 KGHSH, CDR2 LQKENI. The V end was cut by 2 bases, the J end by 3 bases, with 14 bases between. The CDR3 contains 15 residues. The CDR3 coding sequence is TGTGCCAGCTCACCATCCGGTTCAGGTAGCTACGAGCAGTACTTC. Its protein is CASSPSGSGSYEQYF.

This rearrangement joins TRBV12-3 or TRBV12-4 to TRBJ1-2; the D gene is possibly TRBD1 (6 bases). V shed 6 bases and J shed 5 bases, with 25 bases lying between them. This CDR3 region has 17 residues. The CDR3 here is CASSPRGGGALRYGYTF. The CDR3 nucleotides read TGTGCCAGCAGCCCGCGTGGAGGGGGTGCCTTACGGTATGGCTACACCTTC.

The CDR3 nucleotides read TGTGCCAGCAGCTTAGCACCGACGATGTGGGATGAGCAGTTCTTC. Translated, it gives CASSLAPTMWDEQFF. The V call is TRBV11-1, the J call TRBJ2-1; D not resolved. The length of the CDR3 is 15 residues. Trimming removed 0 bases at V and 8 bases at J, with 14 bases between. Germline V CDR1 and CDR2: SGHAT, FQDESV (reference sequence). The whole variable domain, filled in from reference TRBV11-1 and TRBJ2-1, reads EAEVAQSPRYKITEKSQAVAFWCDPISGHATLYWYRQILGQGPELLVQFQDESVVDDSQLPKDRFSAERLKGVDSTLKIQPAELGDSAMYLCASSLAPTMWDEQFFGPGTRLTVL.

This chain joins TRBV27 and TRBJ2-4; D is unresolved. Trimming cost V 8 bases and J 0 bases, with 17 bases left between them. This CDR3 comprises 16 residues. The germline gives CDR1 MNHEY, CDR2 SMNVEV (reference sequence). As DNA, the CDR3 is TGTGCCAGCCTCTCAATCCCCCTACTAGCCAAAAACATTCAGTACTTC. Translated, it gives CASLSIPLLAKNIQYF.

The gene calls are TRBV5-1 and TRBJ2-3; D is ambiguous. Germline CDR1 and CDR2: SGHRS and YFSETQ. The CDR3 length is 14 residues. The V gene lost 4 bases and the J gene lost 1 base, with 10 bases spanning the gap. CDR3 sequence: CASSDPRGTDTQYF. In DNA form, the CDR3 reads TGCGCCAGCAGCGACCCGCGAGGCACAGATACGCAGTATTTT.

The CDR3 DNA follows: TGCAGTGCTTCCCCTTGGGCGGCAGGGTTGGACACTGAAGCTTTCTTT. Translation gives CSASPWAAGLDTEAFF. This rearrangement joins TRBV20-1 to TRBJ1-1, with a weak D call TRBD1 (5 bases). This CDR3 is built from 16 residues. The V gene lost 5 bases and the J gene lost 3 bases, with 22 bases spanning the gap. Per the germline V gene, CDR1 is DFQATT and CDR2 is SNEGSKA (reference sequence).

This clonotype has only a few counts. The chain couples TRBV5-1 to TRBJ2-7; 10 nucleotides agree with TRBD1. CDR3 length equals 19 residues. The V segment lost 4 bases and the J segment 1 base; nucleotides outside the gene matches: 17. Germline values: CDR1 SGHRS, CDR2 YFSETQ. The CDR3 loop is CASSSQGDRGLSGSYEQYF. CDR3 in DNA: TGCGCCAGCAGCAGTCAGGGGGACAGGGGCCTATCGGGTTCCTACGAGCAGTACTTC.

The rearrangement uses TRBV3-1 and TRBJ2-7; TRBD1 aligns across 7 bases. The V and J ends lost 3 bases and 5 bases, in that order; junction bases with no gene match: 4. CDR1 LGHDT and CDR2 YNNKEL come from the germline V gene (reference sequence). This CDR3 has 13 residues. The CDR3 region has the DNA TGTGCCAGCAGCCACGACAGGGCCCACGAGCAGTACTTC. Its protein is CASSHDRAHEQYF.

This sequence joins TRBV5-1 and TRBJ1-6; maybe TRBD1 (5 bases). Germline loops: CDR1 SGHRS, CDR2 YFSETQ. Trimming cost V 5 bases and J 14 bases, with 17 bases left between them. The CDR3 consists of 13 residues. The CDR3, as DNA: TGCGCCAGCAGTCGGGGCCCAAGAGGGACCCTCCACTTT. As protein: CASSRGPRGTLHF.

This chain uses TRBV4-2 with TRBJ2-1; D is unresolved. Germline-derived CDR1 and CDR2 are LGHNA and YNFKEQ. V lost 4 bases, J lost 8 bases, and 18 bases lay in between. This CDR3 has 15 amino acids. The DNA of the CDR3 is TGTGCCAGCAGCCCCGAGTCGGGTGGTTACGATGAGCAGTTCTTC. Its translation is CASSPESGGYDEQFF.

This rearrangement joins TRBV20-1 to TRBJ2-5, with D possibly being TRBD2 (6 bases). The CDR3 extends over 14 amino acids. Trimming left V 2 bases short and J 2 bases short, with 12 bases between. Germline CDR1 reads DFQATT; CDR2 reads SNEGSKA (reference sequence). Written as DNA, the CDR3 is TGCAGTGCTAGATCGAAGGGAGGTCAAGAGACCCAGTACTTC. It specifies CSARSKGGQETQYF.

This clonotype was picked up a small number of times. The chain uses TRBV18 and TRBJ2-1; TRBD2 might be the D (6 bases). The CDR3 spans 16 residues. Germline V gene lookup returns CDR1 KGHSH and CDR2 LQKENI. V dropped 3 bases and J dropped 7 bases, with 19 bases sitting between them. CDR3 residues: CASSPTGGIQGNEQFF. CDR3 nucleotides: TGTGCCAGCTCACCCACTGGGGGGATCCAGGGAAATGAGCAGTTCTTC.

In this sample, this clonotype turned up a few times. This chain links TRBV5-6 with TRBJ1-2; the D is unclear. In germline, CDR1 is SGHDT, CDR2 YYEEEE. The CDR3 extends over 15 amino acids. The germline V and J ends were trimmed by 3 bases and 0 bases, with 12 bases remaining between them. The DNA of the CDR3 is TGTGCCAGCAGCTCTTACACGGGATCTAACTATGGCTACACCTTC. This sequence encodes CASSSYTGSNYGYTF.

A word on this clonotype: An end of the junction does not agree with germline; a read error may underlie this. This chain connects TRBV9 to TRBJ2-7; 10 positions match TRBD1. Germline V gene data show CDR1 as SGDLS and CDR2 as YYNGEE. The CDR3 sequence is 14 residues long. The CDR3 DNA reads TGTGCCGGCAGCGTAGGGACAGGGGCGTACGAGCAGTACTTC. Protein sequence: CAGSVGTGAYEQYF.

The CDR3 sequence is CASSPQAAFQETQYF. CDR3 nucleotides: TGTGCCAGCTCACCTCAAGCAGCCTTCCAAGAGACCCAGTACTTC. The chain couples TRBV18 to TRBJ2-5; D not certain. The CDR3 consists of 15 residues. Germline V gene lookup returns CDR1 KGHSH and CDR2 LQKENI. Trimming took off 3 bases at V and 1 base at J, with 12 bases between the two ends.

The chain recombines TRBV7-2 with TRBJ1-4; no clear D gene. Trimming cost V 7 bases and J 7 bases, with 16 bases left between them. The CDR3 sequence is 14 residues long. Germline loops: CDR1 SGHTA, CDR2 FQGNSA. The CDR3 nucleotides read TGTGCCAGCACGGGCAGTCTCTTAGGTGAAAAACTGTTTTTT. Its protein is CASTGSLLGEKLFF.